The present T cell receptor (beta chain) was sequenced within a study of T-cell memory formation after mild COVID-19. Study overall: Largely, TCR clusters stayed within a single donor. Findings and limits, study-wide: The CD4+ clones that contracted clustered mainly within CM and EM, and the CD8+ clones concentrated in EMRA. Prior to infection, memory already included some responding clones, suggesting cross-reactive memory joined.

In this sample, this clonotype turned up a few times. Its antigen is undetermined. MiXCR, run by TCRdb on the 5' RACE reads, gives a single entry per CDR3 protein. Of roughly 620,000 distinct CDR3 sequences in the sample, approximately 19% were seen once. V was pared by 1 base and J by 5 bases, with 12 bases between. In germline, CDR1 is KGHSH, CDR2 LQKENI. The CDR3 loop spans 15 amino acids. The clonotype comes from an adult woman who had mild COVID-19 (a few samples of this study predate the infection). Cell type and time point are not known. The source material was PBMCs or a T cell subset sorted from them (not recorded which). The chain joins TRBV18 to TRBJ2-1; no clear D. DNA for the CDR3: TGTGCCAGCTCACCACGGCTAACTATTAACAATGAGCAGTTCTTC. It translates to CASSPRLTINNEQFF.